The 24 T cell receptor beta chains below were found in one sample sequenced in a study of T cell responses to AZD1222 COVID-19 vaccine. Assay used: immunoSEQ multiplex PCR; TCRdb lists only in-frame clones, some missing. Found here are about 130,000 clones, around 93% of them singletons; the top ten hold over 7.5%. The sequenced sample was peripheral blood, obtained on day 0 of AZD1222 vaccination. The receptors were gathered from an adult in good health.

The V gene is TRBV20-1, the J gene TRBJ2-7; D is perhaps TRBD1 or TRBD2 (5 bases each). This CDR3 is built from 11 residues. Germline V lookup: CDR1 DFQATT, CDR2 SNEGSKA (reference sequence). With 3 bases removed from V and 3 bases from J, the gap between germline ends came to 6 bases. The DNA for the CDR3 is TGCAGTGCTAGGGGGGTCTACGAGCAGTACTTC. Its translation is CSARGVYEQYF.

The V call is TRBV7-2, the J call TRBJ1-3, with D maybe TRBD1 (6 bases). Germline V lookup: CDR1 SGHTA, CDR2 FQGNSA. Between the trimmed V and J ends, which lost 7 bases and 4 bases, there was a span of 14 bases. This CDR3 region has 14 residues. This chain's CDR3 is CASNPGAVGNTIYF. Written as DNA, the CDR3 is TGTGCCAGCAACCCGGGGGCAGTAGGAAACACCATATATTTT.

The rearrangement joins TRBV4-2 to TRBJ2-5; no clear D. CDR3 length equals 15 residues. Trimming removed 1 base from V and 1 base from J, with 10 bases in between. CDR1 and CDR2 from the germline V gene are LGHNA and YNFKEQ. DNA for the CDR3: TGTGCCAGCAGCCAAGGATGGCAGCCCCAAGAGACCCAGTACTTC. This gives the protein CASSQGWQPQETQYF.

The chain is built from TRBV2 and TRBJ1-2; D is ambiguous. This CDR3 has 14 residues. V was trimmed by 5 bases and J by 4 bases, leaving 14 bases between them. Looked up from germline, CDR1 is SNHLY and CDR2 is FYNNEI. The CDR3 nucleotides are TGTGCCAGCAGTATGGTGGCAAGAGGCTATGGCTACACCTTC. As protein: CASSMVARGYGYTF. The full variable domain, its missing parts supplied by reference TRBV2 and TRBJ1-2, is EPEVTQTPSHQVTQMGQEVILRCVPISNHLYFYWYRQILGQKVEFLVSFYNNEISEKSEIFDDQFSVERPDGSNFTLKIRSTKLEDSAMYFCASSMVARGYGYTFGSGTRLTVV.

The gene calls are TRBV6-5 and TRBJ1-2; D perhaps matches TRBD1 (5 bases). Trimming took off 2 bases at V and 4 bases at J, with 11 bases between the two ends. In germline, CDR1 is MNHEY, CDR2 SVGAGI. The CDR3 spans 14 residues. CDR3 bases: TGTGCCAGCAGTTACATGCAGGGTAGCTATGGCTACACCTTC. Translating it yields CASSYMQGSYGYTF.

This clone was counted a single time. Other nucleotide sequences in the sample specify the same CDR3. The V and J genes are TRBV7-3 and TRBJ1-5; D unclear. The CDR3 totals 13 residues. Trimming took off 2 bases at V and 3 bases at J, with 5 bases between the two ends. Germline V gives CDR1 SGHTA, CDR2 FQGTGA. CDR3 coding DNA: TGTGCCAGCAGCTTAGATTCCAATCAGCCCCAGCATTTT. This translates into CASSLDSNQPQHF.

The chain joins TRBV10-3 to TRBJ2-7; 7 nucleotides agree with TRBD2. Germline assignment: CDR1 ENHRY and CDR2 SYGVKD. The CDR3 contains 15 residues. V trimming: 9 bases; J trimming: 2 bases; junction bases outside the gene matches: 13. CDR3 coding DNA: TGTGCCATACAGCCTCAAAGCGGGGACCCCTACGAGCAGTACTTC. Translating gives CAIQPQSGDPYEQYF.

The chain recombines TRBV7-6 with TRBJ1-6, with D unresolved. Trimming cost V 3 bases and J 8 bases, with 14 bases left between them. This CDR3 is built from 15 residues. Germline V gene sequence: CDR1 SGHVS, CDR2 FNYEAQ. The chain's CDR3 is CASSFSTGQDSPLHF. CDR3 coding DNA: TGTGCCAGCAGCTTTTCAACCGGGCAAGATTCACCCCTCCACTTT.

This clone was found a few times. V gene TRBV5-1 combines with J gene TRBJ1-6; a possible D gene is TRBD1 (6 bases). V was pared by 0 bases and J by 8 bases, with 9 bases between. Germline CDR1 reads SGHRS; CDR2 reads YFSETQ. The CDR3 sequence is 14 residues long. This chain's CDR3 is CASSLDREDSPLHF. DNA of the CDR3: TGCGCCAGCAGCTTGGACAGGGAGGATTCACCCCTCCACTTT.

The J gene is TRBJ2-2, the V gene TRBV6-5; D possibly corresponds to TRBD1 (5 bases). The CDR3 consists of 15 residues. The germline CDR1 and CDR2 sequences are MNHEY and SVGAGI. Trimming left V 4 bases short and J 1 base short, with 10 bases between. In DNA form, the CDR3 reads TGTGCCAGCAGTTCATTGACAGAGAACACCGGGGAGCTGTTTTTT. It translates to CASSSLTENTGELFF.

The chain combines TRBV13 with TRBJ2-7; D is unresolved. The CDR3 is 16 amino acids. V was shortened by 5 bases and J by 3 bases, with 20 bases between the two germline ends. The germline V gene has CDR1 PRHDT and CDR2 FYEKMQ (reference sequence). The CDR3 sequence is CASSQTVSPNLYEQYF. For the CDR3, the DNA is TGTGCCAGCAGCCAAACAGTCTCTCCGAATCTCTACGAGCAGTACTTC.

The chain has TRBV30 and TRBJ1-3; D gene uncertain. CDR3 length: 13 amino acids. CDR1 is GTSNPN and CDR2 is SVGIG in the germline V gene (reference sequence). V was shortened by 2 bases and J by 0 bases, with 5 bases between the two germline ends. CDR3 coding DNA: TGTGCCTGGAGTCGGAGCTCTGGAAACACCATATATTTT. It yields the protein CAWSRSSGNTIYF.

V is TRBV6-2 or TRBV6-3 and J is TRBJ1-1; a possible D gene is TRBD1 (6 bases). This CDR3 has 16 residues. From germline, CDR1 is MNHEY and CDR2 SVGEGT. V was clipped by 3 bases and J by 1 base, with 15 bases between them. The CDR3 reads CASSYAWGRPNTEAFF. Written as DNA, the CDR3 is TGTGCCAGCAGTTATGCCTGGGGGCGGCCGAACACTGAAGCTTTCTTT.

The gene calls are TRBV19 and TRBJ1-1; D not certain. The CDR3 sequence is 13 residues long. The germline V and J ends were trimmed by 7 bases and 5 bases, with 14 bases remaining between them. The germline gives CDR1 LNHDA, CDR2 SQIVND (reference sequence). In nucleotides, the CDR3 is TGTGCCAGTAAGTGGGGAGGAAAGACTGAAGCTTTCTTT. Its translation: CASKWGGKTEAFF.

CDR3 nucleotides: TGTGCCAGCAGCGTAGCCGTACCCGATGCTGGCAATCAGCCCCAGCATTTT. Its protein is CASSVAVPDAGNQPQHF. The chain employs TRBV9 and TRBJ1-5; the D is unclear. Per germline, CDR1 SGDLS and CDR2 YYNGEE. This CDR3 has 17 amino acids. With 0 bases removed from V and 2 bases from J, the gap between germline ends came to 15 bases.

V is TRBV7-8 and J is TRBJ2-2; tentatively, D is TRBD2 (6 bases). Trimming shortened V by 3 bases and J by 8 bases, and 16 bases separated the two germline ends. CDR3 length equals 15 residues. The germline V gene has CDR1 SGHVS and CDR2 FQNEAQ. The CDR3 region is CASSFGGLSVGELFF. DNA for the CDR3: TGTGCCAGCAGCTTCGGGGGATTATCGGTTGGGGAGCTGTTTTTT.

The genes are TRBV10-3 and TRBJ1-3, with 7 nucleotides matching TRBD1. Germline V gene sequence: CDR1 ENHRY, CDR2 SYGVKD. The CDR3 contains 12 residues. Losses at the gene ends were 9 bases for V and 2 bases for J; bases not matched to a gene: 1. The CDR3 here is CAMQGAGNTIYF. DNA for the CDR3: TGTGCCATGCAGGGGGCTGGAAACACCATATATTTT.

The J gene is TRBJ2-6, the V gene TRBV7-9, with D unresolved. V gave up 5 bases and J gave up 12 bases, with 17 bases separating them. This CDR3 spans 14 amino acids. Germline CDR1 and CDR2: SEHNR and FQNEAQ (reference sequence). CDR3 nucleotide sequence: TGTGCCAGCAGCACTCACAGCCGGGTACCCGTCCTGACTTTC. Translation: CASSTHSRVPVLTF.

As DNA, the CDR3 is TGTGCCAGCAGCGTAGTTGGAGCAGATACGCAGTATTTT. Translation: CASSVVGADTQYF. The V gene is TRBV9, the J gene TRBJ2-3, with D unclear. The CDR3 contains 13 residues. V gave up 0 bases and J gave up 4 bases, with 6 bases separating them. The germline CDR1 and CDR2 sequences are SGDLS and YYNGEE.

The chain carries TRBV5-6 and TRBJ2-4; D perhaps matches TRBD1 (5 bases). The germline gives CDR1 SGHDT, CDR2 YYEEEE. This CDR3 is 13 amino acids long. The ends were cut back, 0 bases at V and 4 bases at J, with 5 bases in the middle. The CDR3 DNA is TGTGCCAGCAGCTTGGGACAGAAAAACATTCAGTACTTC. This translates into CASSLGQKNIQYF.

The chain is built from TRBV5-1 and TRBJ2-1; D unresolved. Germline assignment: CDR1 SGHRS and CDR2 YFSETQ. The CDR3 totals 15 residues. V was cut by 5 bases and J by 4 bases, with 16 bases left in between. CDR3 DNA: TGCGCCAGCAGTTTAAGGGTAAGGCATTACAATGAGCAGTTCTTC. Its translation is CASSLRVRHYNEQFF.

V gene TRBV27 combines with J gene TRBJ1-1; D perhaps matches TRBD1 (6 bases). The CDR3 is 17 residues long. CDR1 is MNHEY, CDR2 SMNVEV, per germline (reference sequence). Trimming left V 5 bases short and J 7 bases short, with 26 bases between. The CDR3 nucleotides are TGTGCCAGCAGTGTCCGGGACACGGGAGTGATAGTCGGTGAAGCTTTCTTT. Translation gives CASSVRDTGVIVGEAFF.

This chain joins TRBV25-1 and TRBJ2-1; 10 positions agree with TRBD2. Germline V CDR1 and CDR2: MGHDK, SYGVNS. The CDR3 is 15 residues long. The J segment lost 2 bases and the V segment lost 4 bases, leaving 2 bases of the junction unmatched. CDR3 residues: CASSGGTSAYNEQFF. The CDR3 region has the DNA TGTGCCAGCAGTGGAGGGACTAGCGCCTACAATGAGCAGTTCTTC.

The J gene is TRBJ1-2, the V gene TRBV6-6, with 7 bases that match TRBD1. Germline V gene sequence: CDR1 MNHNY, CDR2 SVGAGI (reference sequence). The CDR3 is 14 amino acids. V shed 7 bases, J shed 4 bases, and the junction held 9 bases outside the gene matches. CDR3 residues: CASTEGGGTYGYTF. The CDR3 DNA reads TGTGCCAGCACCGAAGGGGGCGGTACCTATGGCTACACCTTC.